This T cell receptor beta chain came from a study of cytomegalovirus exposure and HLA in healthy donors. The primer mix had 60 Vbeta and 13 Jbeta primers. Produced via immunoSEQ multiplex PCR; TCRdb's table is partial and in-frame only. The repertoire holds about 150,000 clones, around 65% seen once, with around 2.9% in the top ten. V was cut by 4 bases and J by 3 bases, with 16 bases left in between. Germline loops: CDR1 SGHRS, CDR2 YFSETQ. CDR3 length: 15 residues. Study results and caveats: The study put 150 or so TCR beta chains on its list as cytomegalovirus-associated.

This clone was observed once. Its specificity is not known. Source material: PBMCs. This chain joins TRBV5-1 and TRBJ1-1; unclear D gene. The source is a woman aged 25 to 39 in good health and CMV-seropositive. CDR3 sequence reads: CASSRAGGGDTEAFF. The CDR3 nucleotides are TGCGCCAGCAGCCGGGCGGGAGGTGGGGACACTGAAGCTTTCTTT.